Below, 22 T cell receptor beta chains from the same sample are listed, as sequenced in a study of cytomegalovirus exposure and HLA in healthy donors (dated by TCRdb to about 2017). Library generation was performed with the immunoSEQ multiplex PCR assay. The multiplex PCR relied on a mix of 60 forward primers for TCR Vbeta segments and 13 reverse primers for TCR Jbeta segments. TCRdb's version of the immuneACCESS table is confined to in-frame rearrangements and falls short of the full clone set. An unresolved V gene accounts for under half of the shortfall where checked; the remainder is of unknown origin. The sample table holds fewer than 130,000 clones, of which about 70% were seen once. The ten largest account for more than 2% of the sample. Sequencing was done on a sample of PBMCs. The receptors stem from a man aged 45-65 years in good health and CMV-seropositive.

This clone was observed a single time. The V and J genes are TRBV6-7 and TRBJ1-1; 7 bases match TRBD1. TRBV6-7 is an open reading frame whose function is uncertain. V lost 11 bases and J lost 3; bases outside the gene matches: 6. CDR3 size: 12 residues. The CDR3 here is CAGRTGDTEAFF. CDR3 DNA: TGTGCCGGTCGGACAGGTGACACTGAAGCTTTCTTT.

The genes are TRBV7-9 and TRBJ2-5; D gene ambiguous. CDR1 SEHNR and CDR2 FQNEAQ come from the germline V gene (reference sequence). Trimming took 3 bases from V and 2 from J, leaving 10 bases between them. This CDR3 region has 14 residues. The CDR3 DNA sequence: TGTGCCAGCAGCTTTTTTGGGCCACAAGAGACCCAGTACTTC. As protein: CASSFFGPQETQYF.

A note on this clone: One end of the junction fails to match germline, which may point to a read error. The CDR3 nucleotides are TGTGCCAGCAGTGAAGCGCAGAGGAGAGTATTT. Protein product: CASSEAQRRVF. The V gene is TRBV6-1, the J gene TRBJ1-4; D ambiguous. The CDR3 extends over 11 amino acids. The germline V gene encodes CDR1 MNHNS and CDR2 SASEGT.

This clone turned up a few times. V gene TRBV2 combines with J gene TRBJ1-1, with 7 bases that match TRBD1. The CDR3 covers 13 residues. CDR1 is SNHLY and CDR2 is FYNNEI in the germline V gene. V was pared by 4 bases and J by 5 bases, with 4 bases of the junction left unmatched. The CDR3 DNA reads as TGTGCCAGCAGTGTAGGGGGCTTGACTGAAGCTTTCTTT. Translation: CASSVGGLTEAFF.

V is TRBV7-2 and J is TRBJ2-3, with 9 bases aligning to TRBD2. Germline-derived CDR1 and CDR2 are SGHTA and FQGNSA. Trimming removed 4 bases from V and 4 bases from J; junction bases left unmatched: 12. This CDR3 contains 17 residues. CDR3 sequence (DNA): TGTGCCAGCAGCTCTCTCTTAGCGGGGGCGTCCCCAGATACGCAGTATTTT. It encodes CASSSLLAGASPDTQYF.

The chain joins TRBV30 to TRBJ1-2, with D hard to call. The CDR3 spans 10 residues. With 2 bases removed from V and 6 bases from J, the gap between germline ends came to 4 bases. Germline-derived CDR1 and CDR2 are GTSNPN and SVGIG (reference sequence). DNA of the CDR3: TGTGCCTGGAGTCGGGATGGCTACACCTTC. Translated, it gives CAWSRDGYTF.

This rearrangement joins TRBV11-2 to TRBJ2-5, with a tentative D call TRBD1 (7 bases). This CDR3 has 15 amino acids. The germline CDR1 and CDR2 sequences are SGHAT and FQNNGV. Deletions cut 5 bases from V and 4 bases from J, with 17 bases between. CDR3 bases: TGTGCCAGCAGCCCAGGGGGGAGGAGGGGAGAGACCCAGTACTTC. Its protein is CASSPGGRRGETQYF.

In the case of this clone: The sample has other DNA sequences that encode this CDR3 too. V gene TRBV5-1 combines with J gene TRBJ2-5; maybe TRBD1 (5 bases). Germline lookup yields CDR1 SGHRS and CDR2 YFSETQ. This CDR3 has 14 amino acids. The V and J ends lost 2 bases and 2 bases respectively, with 10 bases between them. In DNA form, the CDR3 reads TGCGCCAGCAGCTTAGTTACAGGTCAAGAGACCCAGTACTTC. This encodes CASSLVTGQETQYF. Full variable domain (remainder filled in from reference TRBV5-1 and TRBJ2-5): KAGVTQTPRYLIKTRGQQVTLSCSPISGHRSVSWYQQTPGQGLQFLFEYFSETQRNKGNFPGRFSGRQFSNSRSEMNVSTLELGDSALYLCASSLVTGQETQYFGPGTRLLVL.

J is TRBJ1-4 and V is TRBV10-3; 8 bases are a match to TRBD1. This CDR3 spans 14 amino acids. Germline trimming cut 6 bases from V and 7 bases from J; bases unmatched to any gene: 7. The germline gives CDR1 ENHRY, CDR2 SYGVKD. The CDR3 spells CAISALGQGEKLFF. DNA of the CDR3: TGTGCCATCAGCGCCCTAGGACAGGGTGAAAAACTGTTTTTT.

In this sample, this clone turned up a few times. The chain recombines TRBV6-6 with TRBJ2-1; 9 nucleotides align to TRBD1. V lost 2 bases to trimming and J lost 8 bases; unmatched junction nucleotides: 7. CDR3 size: 15 residues. Germline V gene lookup returns CDR1 MNHNY and CDR2 SVGAGI (reference sequence). DNA for the CDR3: TGTGCCAGCAGTTACCCGGACAGGGGCAATGATGAGCAGTTCTTC. Translation gives CASSYPDRGNDEQFF.

The chain couples TRBV19 to TRBJ1-2, with D possibly being TRBD1 (6 bases). The V gene lost 9 bases and the J gene lost 2 bases, with 19 bases spanning the gap. Germline V gives CDR1 LNHDA, CDR2 SQIVND (reference sequence). The CDR3 consists of 15 residues. The chain's CDR3 is CASTRSGGANYGYTF. DNA of the CDR3: TGTGCCAGCACGAGGAGTGGGGGCGCGAACTATGGCTACACCTTC.

The V and J genes are TRBV6-5 and TRBJ1-6, with 8 bases that match TRBD1. The CDR3 extends over 16 amino acids. After removal of 0 bases from V and 9 bases from J, the junction contained 7 bases not matched to a gene. Germline V gene lookup returns CDR1 MNHEY and CDR2 SVGAGI. The CDR3 nucleotides are TGTGCCAGCAGTTACTCCGGCGCAGGGGGCGTTTCACCCCTCCACTTT. Protein product: CASSYSGAGGVSPLHF.

The V gene is TRBV25-1, the J gene TRBJ1-1; no firm D call. The germline V and J ends were trimmed by 6 bases and 5 bases, with 19 bases remaining between them. Germline CDR1 reads MGHDK; CDR2 reads SYGVNS. This CDR3 comprises 15 residues. DNA for the CDR3: TGTGCCAGCAGCCTTGCCGGACTCCCGGGGACTGAAGCTTTCTTT. It specifies CASSLAGLPGTEAFF.

The V and J genes are TRBV15 and TRBJ1-2; the match to TRBD1 covers 8 bases. CDR3 length equals 17 residues. Germline V gives CDR1 LNHNV, CDR2 YYDKDF (reference sequence). V dropped 1 base and J dropped 6; count of bases not matched to a gene: 13. The CDR3 sequence is CATSRGRARTGTHGYTF. The DNA for the CDR3 is TGTGCCACCAGCAGAGGACGAGCTCGGACAGGGACACATGGCTACACCTTC.

The rearrangement joins TRBV4-1 to TRBJ2-3, with no clear D. V was cut by 4 bases and J by 7 bases, with 12 bases left in between. The CDR3 sequence is 13 residues long. CDR1 and CDR2 from the germline V gene are MGHRA and YSYEKL. CDR3 sequence: CASSPLMGYTQYF. The CDR3, as DNA: TGCGCCAGCAGCCCTCTCATGGGCTATACGCAGTATTTT.

This chain links TRBV19 with TRBJ1-5; 9 nucleotides match TRBD1. The junction had 4 bases not matched to a gene; V was cut back by 7 bases and J by 0 bases. The CDR3 runs to 15 residues. The germline V gene encodes CDR1 LNHDA and CDR2 SQIVND (reference sequence). CDR3: CASIRTGDSNQPQHF. The CDR3 DNA is TGTGCCAGTATTCGGACAGGGGATAGCAATCAGCCCCAGCATTTT.

DNA of the CDR3: TGCGCCAGCAGCCACGTACTCGGGACTAGCAGATACAATGAGCAGTTCTTC. Protein sequence: CASSHVLGTSRYNEQFF. This chain joins TRBV4-1 and TRBJ2-1, with TRBD2 matching over 9 bases. Germline CDR1 and CDR2: MGHRA and YSYEKL. Losses at the gene ends were 3 bases for V and 4 bases for J; bases not matched to a gene: 10. The CDR3 is 17 amino acids.

This chain joins TRBV14 and TRBJ2-1, with 7 bases identical to TRBD1. V was clipped by 1 base and J by 5 bases; unmatched bases: 2. The CDR3 length is 14 residues. CDR1 is SGHDN and CDR2 is FVKESK in the germline V gene. The CDR3 nucleotides read TGTGCCAGCAGCCAAGGGGACAGAGACAATGAGCAGTTCTTC. Translation: CASSQGDRDNEQFF.

V usage is TRBV6-5 and J usage is TRBJ1-2; 10 nucleotides line up with TRBD1. The CDR3 is 13 amino acids. Losses at the gene ends were 8 bases for V and 4 bases for J; bases not matched to a gene: 4. Germline CDR1 is MNHEY and CDR2 is SVGAGI. In DNA form, the CDR3 reads TGTGCCAGCGGGAGGACAGGGGGCTATGGCTACACCTTC. As protein: CASGRTGGYGYTF.

CDR3 DNA sequence: TGCGCCAGCAGCCAAGATCTCCAGGGGGCGAGTGGCTACACCTTC. Its protein is CASSQDLQGASGYTF. V gene TRBV4-1 combines with J gene TRBJ1-2, with 8 bases identical to TRBD1. The CDR3 is 15 residues long. V lost 0 bases, J lost 7 bases, and 7 bases stayed unmatched. Looked up from germline, CDR1 is MGHRA and CDR2 is YSYEKL.

The rearrangement uses TRBV7-9 and TRBJ2-7, with TRBD2 as a possible D gene (5 bases). CDR1 and CDR2 (germline): SEHNR, FQNEAQ (reference sequence). V was pared by 5 bases and J by 8 bases, with 10 bases between. The CDR3 is made up of 11 amino acids. The CDR3 spells CASSNGLKQYF. The DNA of the CDR3 is TGTGCCAGCAGCAATGGACTTAAGCAGTACTTC. The variable domain in full, completed from reference TRBV7-9 and TRBJ2-7, reads DTGVSQNPRHKITKRGQNVTFRCDPISEHNRLYWYRQTLGQGPEFLTYFQNEAQLEKSRLLSDRFSAERPKGSFSTLEIQRTEQGDSAMYLCASSNGLKQYFGPGTRLTVT.

V and J are TRBV7-8 and TRBJ1-1; D remains unclear. The CDR3 loop spans 14 amino acids. Germline V CDR1 and CDR2: SGHVS, FQNEAQ. V was clipped by 2 bases and J by 1 base, with 8 bases between them. The CDR3 DNA reads TGTGCCAGCAGCTTAATAGAGGGGAACACTGAAGCTTTCTTT. It codes for CASSLIEGNTEAFF.